The 29 T cell receptor beta chains reported below all come from one sample, sequenced in a study of T cell repertoires in cytomegalovirus infection. One entry per CDR3 protein results from TCRdb running MiXCR on the reads. The table shows about 120,000 distinct CDR3 sequences, with around 30% occurring only once. These TCRs' antigens remain unknown. The sequencing here drew on CD8+ T cells from cultured PBMCs, taken from culture after CMV antigen stimulation. The source is a human donor in good health (CMV status not recorded). Some clones in this sample may be carry-over from other donors' samples.

This clonotype has just a few counts. The rearrangement uses TRBV7-9 and TRBJ1-2; D might be TRBD1 (5 bases). This CDR3 comprises 13 residues. Germline V lookup: CDR1 SEHNR, CDR2 FQNEAQ (reference sequence). V lost 3 bases and J 5 bases, leaving 10 bases between the germline ends. The CDR3 DNA reads as TGTGCCAGCAGCTTTGGGGGTGTATATGGCTACACCTTC. It yields the protein CASSFGGVYGYTF.

This clonotype has more than one count but fewer than ten. J is TRBJ1-2 and V is TRBV12-3 or TRBV12-4; 10 bases match TRBD1. The CDR3 contains 15 residues. The ends lost 4 bases at V and 4 bases at J; junction bases unmatched: 6. DNA of the CDR3: TGTGCCAGCAGTTCCGGGACAGGGGTAGTCTATGGCTACACCTTC. Its translation: CASSSGTGVVYGYTF.

The chain joins TRBV7-9 to TRBJ1-2, with TRBD1 as a possible D gene (5 bases). Germline CDR1 SEHNR, CDR2 FQNEAQ (reference sequence). This CDR3 is 14 amino acids long. Trimming removed 5 bases at V and 8 bases at J, with 18 bases between. CDR3: CASSLGTSLEGYTF. The CDR3 DNA follows: TGTGCCAGCAGCCTAGGGACGTCCTTGGAAGGCTACACCTTC.

This chain links TRBV20-1 with TRBJ2-7; the match to TRBD1 covers 11 bases. V shed 0 bases and J 2 bases; nucleotides not matched to a gene: 9. CDR3 size: 17 residues. Germline values: CDR1 DFQATT, CDR2 SNEGSKA (reference sequence). The CDR3 DNA reads as TGCAGTGCTAGAGACCCGGGACAGGGGGTAGAGCCCTACGAGCAGTACTTC. As protein: CSARDPGQGVEPYEQYF.

This chain links TRBV27 with TRBJ2-7; TRBD1 matches 7 bases. The germline V gene encodes CDR1 MNHEY and CDR2 SMNVEV (reference sequence). The CDR3 extends over 13 amino acids. J lost 6 bases, V lost 5 bases, and 7 bases had no gene match. CDR3 nucleotides: TGTGCCAGCAGTGGGACAGAATATCTCGAGCAGTACTTC. This encodes CASSGTEYLEQYF.

V is TRBV5-6 and J is TRBJ2-1; D remains ambiguous. Deletions cut 0 bases from V and 7 bases from J, with 5 bases between. The CDR3 has 12 residues. The germline gives CDR1 SGHDT, CDR2 YYEEEE. CDR3: CASSLVSNEQFF. CDR3 sequence (DNA): TGTGCCAGCAGCTTGGTTTCGAATGAGCAGTTCTTC.

V and J are TRBV2 and TRBJ2-6, with D tentatively TRBD1 (5 bases). Germline CDR1 reads SNHLY; CDR2 reads FYNNEI. The CDR3 loop spans 17 amino acids. Between the trimmed V and J ends, which lost 4 bases and 0 bases, there was a span of 13 bases. CDR3 in amino acids: CASSAETASSGANVLTF. Here the CDR3 DNA reads TGTGCCAGCAGTGCGGAGACAGCTAGCTCTGGGGCCAACGTCCTGACTTTC.

This clonotype appeared a few times. The gene calls are TRBV5-4 and TRBJ2-7, with 7 bases identical to TRBD1. Germline CDR1 reads SGHNT; CDR2 reads YYREEE (reference sequence). Losses at the gene ends were 2 bases for V and 2 bases for J; bases not matched to a gene: 4. This CDR3 is built from 14 residues. The CDR3: CASSLQGPTYEQYF. Here the CDR3 DNA reads TGTGCCAGCAGCTTACAGGGGCCTACCTACGAGCAGTACTTC.

The rearrangement joins TRBV11-2 to TRBJ2-2; maybe TRBD2 (7 bases). CDR3 length: 16 amino acids. The V and J ends lost 2 bases and 4 bases respectively, with 14 bases between them. Germline CDR1 and CDR2: SGHAT and FQNNGV. The CDR3 protein is CASSLSGGWGTGELFF. The CDR3 bases are TGTGCCAGCAGCTTATCGGGGGGCTGGGGCACCGGGGAGCTGTTTTTT.

V and J are TRBV18 and TRBJ1-5, with unresolved D. Trimming removed 6 bases from V and 3 bases from J, with 6 bases in between. CDR3 length: 12 amino acids. CDR1 is KGHSH, CDR2 LQKENI, per germline. The CDR3 nucleotides are TGTGCCAGCTCCGACTACAATCAGCCCCAGCATTTT. Its protein product is CASSDYNQPQHF. Variable domain in full (rest from reference TRBV18 and TRBJ1-5): NAGVMQNPRHLVRRRGQEARLRCSPMKGHSHVYWYRQLPEEGLKFMVYLQKENIIDESGMPKERFSAEFPKEGPSILRIQQVVRGDSAAYFCASSDYNQPQHFGDGTRLSIL.

The rearrangement links TRBV7-3 to TRBJ2-7; tentative D call: TRBD2 (7 bases). CDR3 length: 15 amino acids. Germline CDR1 SGHTA, CDR2 FQGTGA. Trimming removed 5 bases at V and 4 bases at J, with 18 bases between. The CDR3 sequence is CASSGNRGAGYEQYF. The CDR3 DNA is TGTGCCAGCAGCGGAAACCGGGGGGCAGGTTACGAGCAGTACTTC. Full variable domain (outside the CDR3, taken from reference TRBV7-3 and TRBJ2-7): GAGVSQTPSNKVTEKGKYVELRCDPISGHTALYWYRQSLGQGPEFLIYFQGTGAADDSGLPNDRFFAVRPEGSVSTLKIQRTERGDSAVYLCASSGNRGAGYEQYFGPGTRLTVT.

This clonotype turned up a few times. The V gene is TRBV4-1, the J gene TRBJ2-5, with D perhaps matching TRBD2 (7 bases). The germline V and J ends were trimmed by 0 bases and 3 bases, with 20 bases remaining between them. The CDR3 spans 18 residues. Germline values: CDR1 MGHRA, CDR2 YSYEKL. In DNA form, the CDR3 reads TGCGCCAGCAGCCAAGATCCCATCGGGGAGGGGGTGGAAGAGACCCAGTACTTC. It is translated as CASSQDPIGEGVEETQYF.

V is TRBV7-6 and J is TRBJ2-1, with unresolved D. The CDR3 totals 19 residues. Trimming took off 1 base at V and 1 base at J, with 20 bases between the two ends. Germline lookup yields CDR1 SGHVS and CDR2 FNYEAQ. The CDR3 nucleotides read TGTGCCAGCAGCTTAGACCCAGTCAAAAAGGGTCGGTCCTACAATGAGCAGTTCTTC. Its translation: CASSLDPVKKGRSYNEQFF.

This clonotype was observed at least ten times. The chain couples TRBV11-2 to TRBJ2-1, with 8 bases aligning to TRBD2. The CDR3 length is 17 residues. Germline CDR1 and CDR2: SGHAT and FQNNGV. Germline trimming cut 4 bases from V and 4 bases from J; bases unmatched to any gene: 12. CDR3 loop: CASSWNTRGAGYNEQFF. DNA of the CDR3: TGTGCCAGCAGCTGGAACACGCGGGGGGCTGGGTACAATGAGCAGTTCTTC.

This clonotype was observed a handful of times. The chain couples TRBV28 to TRBJ2-5; the D is unclear. Germline CDR1 MDHEN, CDR2 SYDVKM. Trimming shortened V by 3 bases and J by 2 bases, and 7 bases separated the two germline ends. The CDR3 is 13 residues long. In DNA form, the CDR3 reads TGTGCCAGCAGTTTGTTGGGGCAAGAGACCCAGTACTTC. This translates into CASSLLGQETQYF.

The V gene is TRBV5-1, the J gene TRBJ2-1; 7 positions match TRBD2. CDR1 is SGHRS and CDR2 is YFSETQ in the germline V gene. The CDR3 sequence is 16 residues long. Trimming at V came to 5 bases and at J to 0 bases, leaving 8 bases not matched to a gene. CDR3 nucleotides: TGCGCCAGCAGACCGTTAGCGGGCGGCTCCTACAATGAGCAGTTCTTC. It encodes CASRPLAGGSYNEQFF. Filled out from reference TRBV5-1 and TRBJ2-1, the complete variable domain reads KAGVTQTPRYLIKTRGQQVTLSCSPISGHRSVSWYQQTPGQGLQFLFEYFSETQRNKGNFPGRFSGRQFSNSRSEMNVSTLELGDSALYLCASRPLAGGSYNEQFFGPGTRLTVL.

The genes are TRBV7-2 and TRBJ2-7, with TRBD2 identical over 7 bases. The CDR3 is made up of 15 amino acids. Germline trimming cut 0 bases from V and 5 bases from J; bases unmatched to any gene: 7. Germline CDR1 is SGHTA and CDR2 is FQGNSA. The CDR3 sequence is CASSLAGRGADEQYF. The CDR3 region has the DNA TGTGCCAGCAGCTTAGCTGGGAGGGGCGCGGACGAGCAGTACTTC.

This chain joins TRBV6-2 or TRBV6-3 and TRBJ1-1; unclear D gene. This CDR3 is built from 15 residues. Per germline, CDR1 MNHEY and CDR2 SVGEGT. V lost 6 bases and J 0 bases, leaving 14 bases between the germline ends. CDR3 sequence reads: CASRRYGDLNTEAFF. CDR3 coding DNA: TGTGCCAGCAGGAGGTATGGGGATCTGAACACTGAAGCTTTCTTT.

The chain uses TRBV19 and TRBJ2-1; no definite D call. The CDR3 is 13 amino acids. The germline CDR1 and CDR2 sequences are LNHDA and SQIVND (reference sequence). The germline V and J ends were trimmed by 3 bases and 5 bases, with 8 bases remaining between them. CDR3 region: CASSMSTNNEQFF. CDR3 DNA: TGTGCCAGTAGTATGTCTACTAACAATGAGCAGTTCTTC.

V and J are TRBV7-8 and TRBJ2-7; possibly TRBD1 for D (6 bases). V was clipped by 5 bases and J by 2 bases, with 16 bases between them. The germline V gene has CDR1 SGHVS and CDR2 FQNEAQ. The CDR3 has 15 residues. Written as DNA, the CDR3 is TGTGCCAGCAGCGCTCTTGCAGGGGTGACCTACGAGCAGTACTTC. Amino acids: CASSALAGVTYEQYF.

This clonotype was counted many times. The genes are TRBV20-1 and TRBJ2-7, with unresolved D. V gave up 0 bases and J gave up 0 bases, with 12 bases separating them. This CDR3 is built from 15 residues. The V gene's germline CDR1 is DFQATT and CDR2 SNEGSKA (reference sequence). CDR3 sequence: CSARDLDGSSYEQYF. CDR3 bases: TGCAGTGCTAGAGATCTAGACGGATCCTCCTACGAGCAGTACTTC.

In its sample, this clonotype was seen a few times. The chain uses TRBV6-2 or TRBV6-3 and TRBJ2-2; no reliable D call. The V and J ends lost 2 bases and 6 bases respectively, with 7 bases between them. The germline CDR1 and CDR2 sequences are MNHEY and SVGEGT. The CDR3 is 13 residues long. The CDR3 sequence: CASSYGPPGELFF. The CDR3, as DNA: TGTGCCAGCAGTTACGGACCGCCCGGGGAGCTGTTTTTT.

This rearrangement joins TRBV15 to TRBJ1-5, with D unresolved. Germline assignment: CDR1 LNHNV and CDR2 YYDKDF (reference sequence). The CDR3 is made up of 17 amino acids. The germline V and J ends were trimmed by 6 bases and 1 base, with 19 bases remaining between them. The CDR3 loop reads CATRTGGEVWSNQPQHF. The CDR3 nucleotides read TGTGCCACCAGGACGGGCGGGGAAGTTTGGAGCAATCAGCCCCAGCATTTT.

This clonotype was seen many times. The chain is built from TRBV2 and TRBJ1-5, with D possibly matching TRBD1 (5 bases). Trimming cost V 6 bases and J 1 base, with 10 bases left between them. The CDR3 loop spans 14 amino acids. CDR1 is SNHLY and CDR2 is FYNNEI in the germline V gene. This chain's CDR3 is CASSREMSNQPQHF. The CDR3 region has the DNA TGTGCCAGCAGCAGGGAAATGAGCAATCAGCCCCAGCATTTT.

The chain employs TRBV11-2 and TRBJ2-2; either TRBD1 or TRBD2 may supply D (5 bases each). Germline V gene lookup returns CDR1 SGHAT and CDR2 FQNNGV. This CDR3 contains 17 residues. Trimming shortened V by 5 bases and J by 0 bases, and 16 bases separated the two germline ends. CDR3 sequence (DNA): TGTGCCAGCAGCCCCGGGACCGTCATGCCGAACACCGGGGAGCTGTTTTTT. Translation gives CASSPGTVMPNTGELFF.

Comments on this clonotype: A much larger clone lies one base from this, so it may be a read error. The rearrangement joins TRBV19 to TRBJ2-1; D unclear. This CDR3 has 16 residues. V was shortened by 4 bases and J by 8 bases, with 21 bases between the two germline ends. Germline CDR1 is LNHDA and CDR2 is SQIVND (reference sequence). The CDR3 spells CASSTFQVLGLDEQFF. In DNA, the CDR3 is TGTGCCAGTAGTACCTTCCAGGTACTTGGATTGGATGAGCAGTTCTTC.

This clonotype was detected only a few times. The chain uses TRBV7-2 and TRBJ2-7; the D gene could be TRBD1 or TRBD2 (5 bases each). Germline-derived CDR1 and CDR2 are SGHTA and FQGNSA. This CDR3 spans 12 amino acids. Trimming took off 7 bases at V and 3 bases at J, with 10 bases between the two ends. The CDR3: CASTRDGYEQYF. The CDR3 DNA follows: TGTGCCAGCACCAGGGACGGCTACGAGCAGTACTTC.

This chain uses TRBV7-9 with TRBJ2-1; a weak D match, TRBD2 (6 bases). The CDR3 length is 16 residues. V was trimmed by 4 bases and J by 5 bases, leaving 18 bases between them. Germline-derived CDR1 and CDR2 are SEHNR and FQNEAQ (reference sequence). CDR3 sequence reads: CASSSTRGAGHNEQFF. CDR3 DNA: TGTGCCAGCAGCTCCACGCGGGGAGCCGGCCACAATGAGCAGTTCTTC.

The sample holds a few counts of this clonotype. The V gene is TRBV7-9, the J gene TRBJ2-7; D is undetermined. V was shortened by 5 bases and J by 0 bases, with 11 bases between the two germline ends. The length of the CDR3 is 14 residues. From germline, CDR1 is SEHNR and CDR2 FQNEAQ (reference sequence). CDR3 in amino acids: CASSQGYSSYEQYF. CDR3 bases: TGTGCCAGCAGCCAAGGGTATAGCTCCTACGAGCAGTACTTC.